This TCR beta chain originates from a study of T-cell memory formation after mild COVID-19. Findings of the study overall: Later expanders leaned toward CD4+, whereas clones contracting from day 15 to 85 were balanced CD4/CD8. Cross-reactive memory apparently joined, as some responding clones appeared in pre-infection memory.

Comment on this clonotype: The antigen is unknown.

A single record per CDR3 protein comes from TCRdb applying MiXCR to the 5' RACE reads. The profile shows 380,000 or so distinct CDR3 sequences, roughly 13% of them singletons. V lost 6 bases, J lost 4 bases, and 16 bases lay in between. Germline CDR1 reads MNHEY; CDR2 reads SVGAGI. This CDR3 is built from 14 residues. Sample: PBMCs or a T cell subset sorted from them (not recorded which). This sequence joins TRBV6-5 and TRBJ2-7; unclear D gene. This TCR derives from a young man who had mild COVID-19 (a few samples of this study predate the infection). Cell type and time point are not known. CDR3 amino acids: CASRWSSPSYEQYF. The CDR3 nucleotides read TGTGCCAGCAGGTGGAGCAGCCCCTCGTACGAGCAGTACTTC.